The clone carrying this T cell receptor beta chain was detected only a few times. The target antigen is unknown. This specimen comes from a study of T-cell reconstitution after alpha-beta-depleted transplantation in children. Study-wide findings and caveats: Surviving thymic progenitors and recipient T cells were the source of high TCRbeta diversity at day 60 in some patients. The main origin of T-cell counts and diversity one year after transplant was newly produced T cells.

The CDR3 extends over 15 amino acids. V was clipped by 6 bases and J by 6 bases; unmatched bases: 6. Unique molecular identifiers tagged the TCRbeta library. A single record per CDR3 protein comes from TCRdb applying MiXCR to the PCR reads. The data hold almost 600,000 distinct CDR3 sequences, with over 25% observed a single time. This chain joins TRBV12-3 or TRBV12-4 and TRBJ2-5; TRBD2 matches 14 bases. Material: PBMCs, obtained before TCRalphabeta/CD19-depleted stem cell transplant. This clonotype originated in a boy in the first two years of life with Wiskott-Aldrich syndrome, due to receive a stem cell transplant. The CDR3 nucleotides are TGTGCCAGCAGCCCGGGACTAGCGGGAGCCCAGACCCAGTACTTC. Amino acids: CASSPGLAGAQTQYF.